This TCR beta chain derives from a study of regulatory T cells in long-lasting Graves disease. The study's findings and limits: Researchers examined only peripheral blood and not thyroid tissue. Segments TRBV28, TRBJ1-2 and TRBJ2-5 showed preferential usage in persistent disease.

As to this clonotype: No antigen is known for it.

Arm-PCR with iRepertoire HTBI primers amplified the CDR3 regions for these TCR beta libraries. TCRdb re-called the multiplex PCR reads through MiXCR, storing one row per CDR3 protein. The sample holds about 340,000 distinct CDR3 sequences, roughly a fifth seen once. The trim removed 2 bases at V and 12 bases at J, leaving 11 bases unmatched. CDR1 MGHDK and CDR2 SYGVNS come from the germline V gene. This CDR3 is built from 15 residues. Time point described: persistent/refractory GD, antithyroid drugs over 5 years with positive TRAb. Generation of the TCR library employed RNA extracted from PBMCs. The clonotype was recovered from a female donor with Graves disease. The sample consisted of peripheral blood mononuclear cells (PBMCs), taken when the disease was refractory, from a patient treated with antithyroid drugs. The V call is TRBV25-1, the J call TRBJ1-4; 8 nucleotides line up with TRBD1. The CDR3 DNA is TGTGCCAGCAGTGAAACCAGGGGGCGCCGAGGGGAACTGTTTTTT. This gives the protein CASSETRGRRGELFF. Using reference TRBV25-1 and TRBJ1-4 for the parts outside the CDR3, the full variable domain is EADIYQTPRYLVIGTGKKITLECSQTMGHDKMYWYQQDPGMELHLIHYSYGVNSTEKGDLSSESTVSRIRTEHFPLTLESARPSHTSQYLCASSETRGRRGELFFGSGTQLSVL.